Listed below are T cell receptor beta chains from one sample, sequenced in a study of T-cell reconstitution after alpha-beta-depleted transplantation in children. One entry per CDR3 protein results from TCRdb running MiXCR on the PCR reads. Here the sample spans 300,000 to 350,000 distinct CDR3 sequences, 20% to 30% being singletons. The sequences come from PBMCs, mostly from graft donor cells, collected 180 days after TCRalphabeta/CD19-depleted stem cell transplant. The receptor source for this set is a male patient between 5 and 17 years old who had a stem cell transplant for acute lymphoblastic leukemia, so the T cells may come from the graft donor. Each CDR3 is given with its conserved first and last residue. The D gene is left open where the match is weak. Size is omitted from some rows. Given values are once, few, many or a class for expanded clones.

clone size,V gene,D gene,J gene,CDR3 protein,CDR3 DNA
few,TRBV29-1,TRBD2,TRBJ2-7,CSVGAPGGPYEQYF,TGCAGCGTTGGGGCCCCGGGGGGACCCTACGAGCAGTACTTC
.,TRBV3-1,TRBD2,TRBJ2-7,CASSPSGGYYEQYF,TGTGCCAGCAGCCCGTCGGGAGGCTACTACGAGCAGTACTTC
.,TRBV19,TRBD2,TRBJ2-7,CASSMRLAGGHEQYF,TGTGCCAGTAGTATGCGACTAGCGGGAGGGCACGAGCAGTACTTC
.,TRBV18,TRBD2,TRBJ2-7,CASSPLRLAGDMSYEQYF,TGTGCCAGCTCACCACTGAGACTAGCGGGAGATATGTCCTACGAGCAGTACTTC
.,TRBV11-3,TRBD2,TRBJ2-3,CASSPGLARADTQYF,TGTGCCAGCAGCCCGGGACTAGCGAGGGCAGATACGCAGTATTTT
.,TRBV7-9,.,TRBJ2-1,CASSSSLLSGSYNEQFF,TGTGCCAGCAGCTCCTCCCTCCTGAGCGGTTCCTACAATGAGCAGTTCTTC
.,TRBV4-1,TRBD1,TRBJ1-3,CASSQVTRDRGNTIYF,TGCGCCAGCAGCCAAGTTACCCGGGACAGGGGCAACACCATATATTTT
.,TRBV20-1,.,TRBJ1-1,CSARATGWGQNTEAFF,TGCAGTGCTAGAGCGACCGGCTGGGGGCAGAACACTGAAGCTTTCTTT
few,TRBV29-1,.,TRBJ2-7,CSVEQLSSYEQYF,TGCAGCGTTGAACAGTTAAGCTCCTACGAGCAGTACTTC
.,TRBV10-1,.,TRBJ2-7,CASSDGQTYEQYF,TGCGCCAGCAGTGACGGACAGACCTACGAGCAGTACTTC
.,TRBV7-6,TRBD2,TRBJ2-7,CASSFGLAATYEQYF,TGTGCCAGCAGCTTCGGTCTAGCGGCAACCTACGAGCAGTACTTC
.,TRBV5-1,.,TRBJ2-3,CASSSWGTDTQYF,TGCGCCAGCAGCTCGTGGGGCACAGATACGCAGTATTTT
.,TRBV5-1,.,TRBJ1-3,CASSLVTGLNSGNTIYF,TGCGCCAGCAGCTTGGTTACAGGCCTAAACTCTGGAAACACCATATATTTT
few,TRBV2,.,TRBJ2-3,CASKSSTSTDTQYF,TGTGCCAGCAAGTCTTCGACATCTACAGATACGCAGTATTTT
.,TRBV27,TRBD2,TRBJ2-5,CASSPWGAGGQETQYF,TGTGCCAGCAGTCCCTGGGGAGCGGGAGGGCAAGAGACCCAGTACTTC
.,TRBV15,.,TRBJ2-7,CATSRGGRAYEQYF,TGTGCCACCAGCAGAGGCGGCAGAGCCTACGAGCAGTACTTC
.,TRBV24-1,TRBD1,TRBJ2-2,CATSSQGGPGELFF,TGTGCCACCAGTTCACAGGGGGGCCCCGGGGAGCTGTTTTTT
.,TRBV30,.,TRBJ2-5,CAWSVGRWRQETQYF,TGTGCCTGGAGTGTAGGGCGGTGGAGGCAAGAGACCCAGTACTTC
.,TRBV25-1,.,TRBJ1-2,CASSEGAYTF,TGTGCCAGCAGTGAGGGGGCCTACACCTTC
.,TRBV12-3/TRBV12-4,TRBD2,TRBJ2-7,CASSLRGGYEQYF,TGTGCCAGCAGTTTACGGGGGGGCTACGAGCAGTACTTC
.,TRBV3-1,TRBD2,TRBJ2-7,CASSPSTSGSYEQYF,TGTGCCAGCAGCCCCTCGACTAGCGGTTCCTACGAGCAGTACTTC
few,TRBV10-3,.,TRBJ2-4,CAISEGITKNIQYF,TGTGCCATCAGTGAGGGGATTACCAAAAACATTCAGTACTTC
.,TRBV28,.,TRBJ2-1,CASSSHGANYNEQFF,TGTGCCAGCAGTTCCCACGGGGCCAACTACAATGAGCAGTTCTTC
few,TRBV10-3,TRBD2,TRBJ2-5,CAISESGTVQETQYF,TGTGCCATCAGTGAGAGCGGGACCGTTCAAGAGACCCAGTACTTC
few,TRBV7-2,.,TRBJ2-5,CASSFASAVQETQYF,TGTGCCAGCAGCTTCGCGTCAGCAGTTCAAGAGACCCAGTACTTC
once,TRBV27,TRBD2,TRBJ2-1,CASRLAGDGNEQFF,TGTGCCAGCAGGCTAGCGGGAGATGGTAATGAGCAGTTCTTC
few,TRBV5-1,TRBD2,TRBJ2-1,CASSFGTTQGW,TGCGCCAGCAGCTTTGGGACTACCCAAGGTTGG
once,TRBV7-8,TRBD2,TRBJ2-3,CASSLVEAGGLPTDTQYF,TGTGCCAGCAGCTTAGTTGAAGCGGGAGGGCTCCCCACAGATACGCAGTATTTT
.,TRBV11-3,.,TRBJ2-1,CASSLDSRGNEQFF,TGTGCCAGCAGCTTAGATTCCAGGGGAAATGAGCAGTTCTTC
.,TRBV4-1,.,TRBJ2-6,CASSRDGARSGANVLTF,TGCGCCAGCAGCCGGGACGGCGCCAGGTCTGGGGCCAACGTCCTGACTTTC
few,TRBV28,.,TRBJ2-1,CASSLERDRPLLVAQFF,TGTGCCAGCAGTCTCGAAAGGGACCGACCGTTACTAGTTGCCCAGTTCTTC
.,TRBV28,TRBD2,TRBJ2-7,CASHSGELSYEQYF,TGTGCCAGCCATAGCGGGGAGCTTTCCTACGAGCAGTACTTC
few,TRBV12-3/TRBV12-4,TRBD2,TRBJ2-1,CASSLGRERVDEQFF,TGTGCCAGCAGTTTAGGGCGGGAGAGGGTCGATGAGCAGTTCTTC
.,TRBV7-3,TRBD2,TRBJ2-3,CASSLNGAGTDTQYF,TGTGCCAGCAGCTTAAACGGAGCGGGAACAGATACGCAGTATTTT
.,TRBV15,TRBD2,TRBJ2-5,CATSRDHATSGEETQYF,TGTGCCACCAGCAGAGATCACGCGACTAGCGGAGAAGAGACCCAGTACTTC
.,TRBV12-3/TRBV12-4,.,TRBJ2-1,CASSLAHRSYNEQFF,TGTGCCAGCAGTTTAGCACACCGCTCCTACAATGAGCAGTTCTTC
.,TRBV10-3,.,TRBJ2-3,CAISRDPDTKYF,TGTGCCATCAGTCGGGACCCAGATACGAAGTATTTT
.,TRBV9,.,TRBJ2-7,CASSAVPDPHEQYF,TGTGCCAGCAGCGCCGTACCCGACCCCCACGAGCAGTACTTC
.,TRBV7-9,TRBD2,TRBJ2-1,CASREGRGPHGEQFF,TGTGCCAGCCGGGAGGGCCGGGGGCCACACGGGGAGCAGTTCTTC
many,TRBV6-1,.,TRBJ1-5,CASSAGNQPQHF,TGTGCCAGCAGTGCGGGGAATCAGCCCCAGCATTTT
many,TRBV12-3/TRBV12-4,.,TRBJ1-5,CASSPLGLSQYSNQPQHF,TGTGCCAGCAGCCCCCTGGGACTGAGCCAGTATAGCAATCAGCCCCAGCATTTT
.,TRBV29-1,TRBD1,TRBJ1-2,CSGTLDRVGAFNYGYTF,TGCAGCGGTACTTTGGACAGGGTGGGGGCGTTTAACTATGGCTACACCTTC
few,TRBV25-1,TRBD2,TRBJ2-1,CASTRGGNEQFF,TGTGCCAGCACCCGGGGAGGGAATGAGCAGTTCTTC
.,TRBV11-2,.,TRBJ2-2,CASSLVYPYVGQMNTGELFF,TGTGCCAGCAGCTTAGTATACCCCTACGTCGGGCAGATGAACACCGGGGAGCTGTTTTTT
once,TRBV2,TRBD1,TRBJ2-5,CASSDPVGGTGFGQTQYF,TGTGCCAGCAGTGACCCCGTCGGGGGGACAGGGTTTGGACAGACCCAGTACTTC
few,TRBV13,TRBD2,TRBJ2-5,CASSDRLAGSQETQYF,TGTGCCAGCAGCGACCGACTAGCGGGATCCCAAGAGACCCAGTACTTC
few,TRBV12-3/TRBV12-4,.,TRBJ1-1,CASSYPSGLMNTEAFF,TGTGCCAGCAGTTACCCCTCCGGTCTGATGAACACTGAAGCTTTCTTT
.,TRBV20-1,TRBD2,TRBJ2-3,CSARDLAGGWGTDTQYF,TGCAGTGCTAGAGACCTAGCGGGCGGCTGGGGCACAGATACGCAGTATTTT
.,TRBV4-1,TRBD2,TRBJ2-3,CASSQVGGLAVRAQYF,TGCGCCAGCAGCCAAGTGGGGGGACTAGCGGTCCGGGCGCAGTATTTT
many,TRBV10-3,.,TRBJ2-3,CAISGGQRGTDTQYF,TGTGCCATCAGTGGTGGACAGCGGGGCACAGATACGCAGTATTTT
.,TRBV5-1,.,TRBJ2-7,CASSLARRWPYEQYF,TGCGCCAGCAGCTTGGCCCGTAGATGGCCCTACGAGCAGTACTTC
.,TRBV9,.,TRBJ1-1,CASSLRLGPNTEAFF,TGTGCCAGCAGCCTCAGACTGGGGCCGAACACTGAAGCTTTCTTT
.,TRBV13,TRBD2,TRBJ2-5,CASSGGLAGGETQYF,TGTGCCAGCAGCGGCGGACTAGCGGGAGGAGAGACCCAGTACTTC
many,TRBV5-1,.,TRBJ2-1,CASSFPGPMYNEQFF,TGCGCCAGCAGCTTCCCGGGACCTATGTACAATGAGCAGTTCTTC
once,TRBV3-1,.,TRBJ1-5,CASSQDHGQNQPQHF,TGTGCCAGCAGCCAAGATCACGGACAGAATCAGCCCCAGCATTTT